Listed here are 5 T cell receptor beta chains from one sample, sequenced in a study of blood T cell repertoires in COVID-19. The data were produced by immunoSEQ multiplex PCR, yet TCRdb's version contains in-frame clones alone and is incomplete. The repertoire includes 200,000 to 300,000 clones, around 79% of them detected once, and around 3.4% sits in the top ten. The specimen sequenced was peripheral blood. All receptors come from a woman older than 75 with acute or convalescent COVID-19.

The chain is built from TRBV9 and TRBJ1-2; 8 bases are a match to TRBD1. This CDR3 spans 15 amino acids. Germline-derived CDR1 and CDR2 are SGDLS and YYNGEE. V was pared by 4 bases and J by 3 bases, with 8 bases of the junction left unmatched. The CDR3 coding sequence is TGTGCCAGCAGCTCCGGACAGGGAAGAGACTATGGCTACACCTTC. It specifies CASSSGQGRDYGYTF. Supplemented by reference TRBV9 and TRBJ1-2, the full variable domain reads DSGVTQTPKHLITATGQRVTLRCSPRSGDLSVYWYQQSLDQGLQFLIQYYNGEERAKGNILERFSAQQFPDLHSELNLSSLELGDSALYFCASSSGQGRDYGYTFGSGTRLTVV.

This rearrangement joins TRBV5-1 to TRBJ2-3; TRBD2 might be the D (5 bases). The CDR3 is 17 amino acids. The V gene lost 4 bases and the J gene lost 3 bases, with 21 bases spanning the gap. The germline V gene has CDR1 SGHRS and CDR2 YFSETQ. CDR3 bases: TGCGCCAGCAGCCTGGACGGCTTAACTAGGAGAACAGATACGCAGTATTTT. Translating gives CASSLDGLTRRTDTQYF. The whole variable domain, filled in from reference TRBV5-1 and TRBJ2-3, reads KAGVTQTPRYLIKTRGQQVTLSCSPISGHRSVSWYQQTPGQGLQFLFEYFSETQRNKGNFPGRFSGRQFSNSRSEMNVSTLELGDSALYLCASSLDGLTRRTDTQYFGPGTRLTVL.

The CDR3 bases are TGTGCCAGCAGCTTATCGTTCGGCCTGGGGGGAGTAGGGTATGGCTACACCTTC. It is translated as CASSLSFGLGGVGYGYTF. The V call is TRBV7-9, the J call TRBJ1-2; weak D call: TRBD1 (5 bases). V lost 2 bases and J 5 bases, leaving 24 bases between the germline ends. This CDR3 region has 18 residues. The germline CDR1 and CDR2 sequences are SEHNR and FQNEAQ (reference sequence).

V usage is TRBV5-1 and J usage is TRBJ2-3; tentative D call: TRBD1 (6 bases). Germline CDR1 and CDR2: SGHRS and YFSETQ. The CDR3 consists of 14 residues. The V and J ends lost 4 bases and 1 base respectively, with 10 bases between them. The CDR3 sequence: CASSPEGGTDTQYF. The CDR3 DNA reads as TGCGCCAGCAGCCCCGAGGGGGGCACAGATACGCAGTATTTT.

The chain employs TRBV2 and TRBJ1-5; D is perhaps TRBD1 (5 bases). The CDR3 extends over 15 amino acids. CDR1 and CDR2 from the germline V gene are SNHLY and FYNNEI. Trimming removed 1 base from V and 3 bases from J, with 10 bases in between. CDR3 protein: CASSEETVPNQPQHF. CDR3 bases: TGTGCCAGCAGTGAAGAGACAGTCCCCAATCAGCCCCAGCATTTT.